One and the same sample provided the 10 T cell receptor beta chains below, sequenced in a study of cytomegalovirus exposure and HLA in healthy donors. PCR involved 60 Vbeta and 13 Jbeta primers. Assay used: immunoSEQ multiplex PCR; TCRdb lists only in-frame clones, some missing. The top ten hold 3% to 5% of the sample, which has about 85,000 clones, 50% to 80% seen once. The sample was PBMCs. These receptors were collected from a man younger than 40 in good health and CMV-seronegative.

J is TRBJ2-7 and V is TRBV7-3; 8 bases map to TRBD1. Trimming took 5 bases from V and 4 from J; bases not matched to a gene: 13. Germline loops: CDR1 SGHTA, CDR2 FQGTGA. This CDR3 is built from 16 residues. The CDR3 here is CASSRTADDRGYEQYF. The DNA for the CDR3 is TGTGCCAGCAGCCGAACCGCGGATGACAGGGGATACGAGCAGTACTTC.

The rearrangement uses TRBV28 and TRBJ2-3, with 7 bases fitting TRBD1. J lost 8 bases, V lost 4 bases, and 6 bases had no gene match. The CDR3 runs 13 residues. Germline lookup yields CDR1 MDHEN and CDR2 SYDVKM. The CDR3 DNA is TGTGCCAGCAGTTCGACAGGGAGTGGTACGCAGTATTTT. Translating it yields CASSSTGSGTQYF.

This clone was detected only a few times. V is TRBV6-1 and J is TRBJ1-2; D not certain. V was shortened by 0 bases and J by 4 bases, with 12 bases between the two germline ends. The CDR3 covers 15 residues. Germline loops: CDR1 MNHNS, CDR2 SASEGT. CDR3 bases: TGTGCCAGCAGTGAAGCGCCTGGTCAGTCCTATGGCTACACCTTC. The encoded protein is CASSEAPGQSYGYTF.

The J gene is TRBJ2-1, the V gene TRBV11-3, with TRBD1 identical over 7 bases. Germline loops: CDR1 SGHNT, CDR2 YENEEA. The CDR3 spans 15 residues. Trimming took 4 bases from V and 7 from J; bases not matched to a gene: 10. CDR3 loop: CASSSDWDRENEQFF. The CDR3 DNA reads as TGTGCCAGCAGCTCGGATTGGGACAGAGAGAATGAGCAGTTCTTC.

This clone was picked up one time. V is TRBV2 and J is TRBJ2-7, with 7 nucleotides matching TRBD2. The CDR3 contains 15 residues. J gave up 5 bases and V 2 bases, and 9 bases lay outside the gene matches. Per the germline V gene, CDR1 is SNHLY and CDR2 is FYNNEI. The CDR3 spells CASSELTGGGNEQYF. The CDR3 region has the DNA TGTGCCAGCAGTGAACTCACGGGGGGTGGAAACGAGCAGTACTTC. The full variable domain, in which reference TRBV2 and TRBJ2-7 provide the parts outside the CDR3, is EPEVTQTPSHQVTQMGQEVILRCVPISNHLYFYWYRQILGQKVEFLVSFYNNEISEKSEIFDDQFSVERPDGSNFTLKIRSTKLEDSAMYFCASSELTGGGNEQYFGPGTRLTVT.

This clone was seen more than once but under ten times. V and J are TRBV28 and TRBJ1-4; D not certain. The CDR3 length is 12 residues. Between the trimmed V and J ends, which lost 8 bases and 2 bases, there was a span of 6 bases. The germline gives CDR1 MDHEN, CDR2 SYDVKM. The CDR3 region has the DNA TGTGCCAGCGGGCAGACTAATGAAAAACTGTTTTTT. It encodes CASGQTNEKLFF.

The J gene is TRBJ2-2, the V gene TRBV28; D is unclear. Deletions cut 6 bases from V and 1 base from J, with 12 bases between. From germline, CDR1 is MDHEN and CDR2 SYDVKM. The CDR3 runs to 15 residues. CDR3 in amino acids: CASSRHSLNTGELFF. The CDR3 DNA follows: TGTGCCAGCAGCCGGCATAGCCTGAACACCGGGGAGCTGTTTTTT.

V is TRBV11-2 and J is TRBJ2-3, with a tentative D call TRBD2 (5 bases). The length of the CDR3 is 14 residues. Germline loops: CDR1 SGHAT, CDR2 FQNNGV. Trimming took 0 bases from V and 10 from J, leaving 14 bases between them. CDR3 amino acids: CASSLDLLVRAQYF. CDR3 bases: TGTGCCAGCAGCTTAGATCTGCTCGTGCGGGCGCAGTATTTT.

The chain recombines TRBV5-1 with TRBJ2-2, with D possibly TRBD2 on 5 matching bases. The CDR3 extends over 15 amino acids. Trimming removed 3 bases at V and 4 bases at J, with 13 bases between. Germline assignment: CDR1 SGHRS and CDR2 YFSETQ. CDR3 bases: TGCGCCAGCAGCTCCCGGGAAGCCGGCACCGGGGAGCTGTTTTTT. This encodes CASSSREAGTGELFF.

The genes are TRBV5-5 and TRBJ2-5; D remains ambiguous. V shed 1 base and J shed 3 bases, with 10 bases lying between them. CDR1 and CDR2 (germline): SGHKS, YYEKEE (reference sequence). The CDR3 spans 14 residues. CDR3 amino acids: CASSLSRAKETQYF. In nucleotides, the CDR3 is TGTGCCAGCAGCTTGTCTCGAGCGAAAGAGACCCAGTACTTC.